These T cell receptor beta chains were read from a single sample in a study of T-cell reconstitution after alpha-beta-depleted transplantation in children. TCRdb re-called the PCR reads through MiXCR, storing one row per CDR3 protein. This sample has around 200,000 distinct CDR3 sequences, with about 8.7% found just once. The source material was PBMCs, mostly from graft donor cells, sampled 360 days after TCRalphabeta/CD19-depleted stem cell transplant. These receptors were collected from a male patient aged 2-15 years who had a stem cell transplant for acute myeloid leukemia, so the T cells may come from the graft donor. Both conserved end residues are part of each CDR3. The D gene is left open where the match is weak. Clone size is stated in some rows and not others, as once, few, many or a class when expanded.

D gene	V gene	clone size	J gene	CDR3 DNA	CDR3 protein
NA	TRBV4-2	many	TRBJ2-7	TGTGCCAGCAGCCAAGAGCGAAGCGTCTCCTACGAGCAGTACTTC	CASSQERSVSYEQYF
TRBD1	TRBV12-3/TRBV12-4	many	TRBJ1-6	TGTGCCACCGGGACAGGGTGGAATTCACCCCTCCACTTT	CATGTGWNSPLHF
NA	TRBV6-5	many	TRBJ2-3	TGTGCCAGCAGTTACTCCCCGACAGGGACTACAGATACGCAGTATTTT	CASSYSPTGTTDTQYF
TRBD2	TRBV7-3	NA	TRBJ2-3	TGTGCCAGCAGCTTAATCCCCAGACTAGCGGGGGGGAAGAGCACAGATACGCAGTATTTT	CASSLIPRLAGGKSTDTQYF
TRBD1	TRBV10-3	NA	TRBJ2-2	TGTGCCATCAGGAGACAGGGGACAGGGACCGGGGAGCTGTTTTTT	CAIRRQGTGTGELFF
NA	TRBV20-1	few	TRBJ2-3	TGCAGTGCTAGAGATCCTTCTGACCTCACAGATACGCAGTATTTT	CSARDPSDLTDTQYF
TRBD1	TRBV29-1	many	TRBJ2-2	TGCAGTGCTACAGGGGGCGCTGACACCGGGGAGCTGTTTTTT	CSATGGADTGELFF
NA	TRBV12-3/TRBV12-4	many	TRBJ2-1	TGTGCCAGCAGCCGGAGTATCTCGGCGATCTTCTACAATGAGCAGTTCTTC	CASSRSISAIFYNEQFF
NA	TRBV6-2/TRBV6-3	many	TRBJ2-5	TGTGCCAGCAGTTACCCCTGGGCATGGATGGAACAAGAGACCCAGTACTTC	CASSYPWAWMEQETQYF
TRBD1	TRBV24-1	few	TRBJ2-5	TGTGCCACCAGTGACTCAGGGGGCTACGAGACCCAGTACTTC	CATSDSGGYETQYF
TRBD1	TRBV4-1	few	TRBJ2-7	TGCGCCAGCAGCCAAGGGGACAGGGATTACGAGCAGTACTTC	CASSQGDRDYEQYF
NA	TRBV6-2/TRBV6-3	NA	TRBJ2-7	TGTGCCAGCAGTTTCCTCGACAGGCCGGACTACGAGCAGTACTTC	CASSFLDRPDYEQYF
TRBD2	TRBV6-1	NA	TRBJ2-6	TGTGCCAGCATCGCGGGGGGCGGGGCCAACGTCCTGACTTTC	CASIAGGGANVLTF
NA	TRBV6-5	few	TRBJ2-2	TGTGCCAGCAGTTACTCGTCGGTGGAGGGGTGGAACACCGGGGAGCTGTTTTTT	CASSYSSVEGWNTGELFF
NA	TRBV12-3/TRBV12-4	many	TRBJ1-2	TGTGCCAGCAGTTTGACCGGGGGCTACACCTTC	CASSLTGGYTF
NA	TRBV5-1	many	TRBJ1-1	TGCGCCAGCAGCTTTCGATCCTTGAAGAACACTGAAGCTTTCTTT	CASSFRSLKNTEAFF
NA	TRBV5-1	few	TRBJ1-6	TGCGCCAGCAGCTTGGAAACGGTGGGGTCAGGGTCACCCCTCCACTTT	CASSLETVGSGSPLHF
NA	TRBV11-2	NA	TRBJ2-7	TGTGCCAGCAGCTTAGGGGGGCTCCCAAATCATTACTTC	CASSLGGLPNHYF
NA	TRBV24-1	NA	TRBJ2-5	TGTGCCACCAGTGATAACAGTGGAGGGGAGACCCAGTACTTC	CATSDNSGGETQYF
NA	TRBV12-3/TRBV12-4	NA	TRBJ2-5	TGTGCCAGCACTCACCCGCTCGGGGGCGTCGAGACCCAGTACTTC	CASTHPLGGVETQYF
NA	TRBV15	many	TRBJ2-1	TGTGCCACCAGCAAAAGTACTACGAAGCAGTTCTTC	CATSKSTTKQFF
TRBD2	TRBV18	NA	TRBJ2-1	TGTGCCAGCTCACCACGCGGGAGGGCCTTAACCTTGAATGAGCAGTTCTTC	CASSPRGRALTLNEQFF
NA	TRBV19	NA	TRBJ2-6	TGTGCCACCCATACGCGACGGGGCTCTGGGGCCAACGTCCTGACTTTC	CATHTRRGSGANVLTF
TRBD1	TRBV5-1	NA	TRBJ1-1	TGCGCCAGCAGGCGGGCCGGGACAGACACTGAAGCTTTCTTT	CASRRAGTDTEAFF
NA	TRBV20-1	NA	TRBJ2-5	TGCAGTGCTAGAGATAAAGTAGGAGAGACCCAGTACTTC	CSARDKVGETQYF
NA	TRBV6-2/TRBV6-3	many	TRBJ2-5	TGTGCCAGCAGTCACCTAAGGGGTGAGGAGACCCAGTACTTC	CASSHLRGEETQYF
NA	TRBV12-3/TRBV12-4	few	TRBJ2-1	TGTGCCAGCAGTTTAGACGGCGACCTTTACAATGAGCAGTTCTTC	CASSLDGDLYNEQFF
NA	TRBV7-9	few	TRBJ2-3	TGTGCCAGCAGCTTGTCCGGAGAAAATACGCAGTATTTT	CASSLSGENTQYF
NA	TRBV4-1	NA	TRBJ2-1	TGCGCCAGCAGCCGACAAAGCCTTTACAATGAGCAGTTCTTC	CASSRQSLYNEQFF
NA	TRBV6-2/TRBV6-3	NA	TRBJ2-7	TGTGCCAGCACCTTCCTTCCGGGACCCAGCGAGCAGTACTTC	CASTFLPGPSEQYF